This T cell receptor beta chain was documented in a study of cytomegalovirus exposure and HLA in healthy donors. With regard to this clone: The antigen remains unidentified.

Primers: 60 Vbeta forward and 13 Jbeta reverse. The data were produced by immunoSEQ multiplex PCR, yet TCRdb's version contains in-frame clones alone and is incomplete. This table holds some 170,000 clones, 70% to 90% found once. Findings of the study overall: CMV serostatus alone was available as immune exposure information. Evidence from a later analysis indicated that most CMV-associated TCR beta chains looked HLA-restricted. A likely sequencing artifact accounted for one observed cluster of highly shared sequence variants.

Germline V lookup: CDR1 SGHAT, CDR2 FQDESV (reference sequence). J lost 3 bases, V lost 5 bases, and 13 bases had no gene match. The CDR3 contains 18 residues. The sequence came from a woman aged 25 to 39 in good health and CMV-seronegative. The V gene is TRBV11-1, the J gene TRBJ2-7; 13 bases match TRBD2. Sequenced: PBMCs. CDR3 loop: CASSLTSPGTSGVYEQYF. For the CDR3, the DNA is TGTGCCAGCAGCCTCACCTCCCCCGGGACTAGCGGGGTCTACGAGCAGTACTTC.